The rows below give T cell receptor beta chains drawn from one sample of a study of regulatory T cells in long-lasting Graves disease. TCRdb itself ran the multiplex PCR reads through MiXCR, one entry per CDR3 protein. The table records about 470,000 distinct CDR3 sequences, about a fifth of them present only once. The sequenced sample was peripheral blood mononuclear cells (PBMCs), obtained when the disease was refractory, from a patient treated with antithyroid drugs. These receptors were taken from a female donor with Graves disease. Each CDR3 is given with its conserved first and last residue. D genes are given only for firm matches. The size field is filled for only some rows; it gives once, few, many or a size class.

-	TRBV27	few	13	TRBJ1-5	TGTGCCACCGCCTACGATAGCAATCAGCCCCAGCATTTT	CATAYDSNQPQHF
TRBD2	TRBV20-1	few	14	TRBJ2-5	TGCAGTGCCCCGACGGGAGGGCCTGGAGAGACCCAGTACTTC	CSAPTGGPGETQYF
TRBD2	TRBV28	many	17	TRBJ2-1	TGTGCCAGCAGTTTCTCACCTAGCGGGAGCTCCTACAATGAGCAGTTCTTC	CASSFSPSGSSYNEQFF
TRBD2	TRBV11-2	many	16	TRBJ2-7	TGTGCCAGCAGCTCCACGGGGACTAGGAGGAGTTACAAGCAGTACTTC	CASSSTGTRRSYKQYF
-	TRBV6-1	-	12	TRBJ2-3	TGTGCCAGCAGACTAGCAAAGGATACGCAGTATTTT	CASRLAKDTQYF
-	TRBV7-3	-	15	TRBJ1-3	TGTGCCAGCAGCCGGGACGCGATAACTGGAAACACCATATATTTT	CASSRDAITGNTIYF
-	TRBV6-2/TRBV6-3	many	14	TRBJ1-2	TGTGCCAGCAGTTACTCCCCCAGGGCGGATGGCTACACCTTC	CASSYSPRADGYTF
-	TRBV20-1	-	13	TRBJ1-5	TGCAGTGCTAAGTACAGGGCAAATCAGCCCCAGCATTTT	CSAKYRANQPQHF
-	TRBV20-1	-	15	TRBJ2-7	TGCAGTGCCCCGAATTTAGGTCAGAGCTCCTACGAGCAGTACTTC	CSAPNLGQSSYEQYF
-	TRBV27	many	14	TRBJ1-3	TGTGCCAGCAGCAGCAGGTCCTCTGGAAACACCATATATTTT	CASSSRSSGNTIYF
-	TRBV6-2/TRBV6-3	-	15	TRBJ2-3	TGTGCCAGCACCCCGGGGCAGCGAAACACAGATACGCAGTATTTT	CASTPGQRNTDTQYF
TRBD2	TRBV27	few	15	TRBJ2-2	TGTGCCAGCAGGCCTACTAGCGGGGGCACCGGGGAGCTGTTTTTT	CASRPTSGGTGELFF
-	TRBV24-1	many	14	TRBJ2-5	TGTGCCACCAGCCCAGGGGCAGGGCAAGAGACCCAGTACTTC	CATSPGAGQETQYF
-	TRBV5-5	-	12	TRBJ1-1	TGTGCCAGCAGCTTGCAGGGGAGTGAAGCTTTCTTT	CASSLQGSEAFF
TRBD2	TRBV29-1	-	16	TRBJ2-5	TGCAGCGTTGATAGGGGGCGGCTAGCGGGAGTCGAGACCCAGTACTTC	CSVDRGRLAGVETQYF
TRBD1	TRBV7-2	few	16	TRBJ2-7	TGTGCCAGCAGCGCCCCCCGGGACAGGGGAAACCACGAGCAGTACTTC	CASSAPRDRGNHEQYF
TRBD1	TRBV6-1	many	14	TRBJ1-1	TGTGCCAGCAGAAAAGGACAGGGTTGGGCTGAAGCTTTCTTT	CASRKGQGWAEAFF
-	TRBV28	many	16	TRBJ2-7	TGTGCCAGCAGTCCGGTCACGGGGGAAGGGTCCTACGAGCAGTACTTC	CASSPVTGEGSYEQYF
-	TRBV6-1	many	17	TRBJ2-2	TGTGCCAGCAGCGTACTTGTTGGGTTCGCGAACACCGGGGAGCTGTTTTTT	CASSVLVGFANTGELFF
-	TRBV5-1	few	13	TRBJ2-7	TGCGCCAGCAGGGGCAGGGAGACCGAAGAGCAGTACTTC	CASRGRETEEQYF
-	TRBV7-9	-	14	TRBJ1-2	TGTGCCAGCAGAGTAGACTTACCCACCTATGGCTACACCTTC	CASRVDLPTYGYTF
TRBD1	TRBV28	-	16	TRBJ2-3	TGTGCCAGCAGTTCTCCCGGGACAGCAAGCACAGATACGCAGTATTTT	CASSSPGTASTDTQYF
-	TRBV6-1	few	12	TRBJ2-2	TGTGCCAGCAGCCGTTCGGCCGGGGAGCTGTTTTTT	CASSRSAGELFF
-	TRBV5-6	many	16	TRBJ1-5	TGTGCCAGCAGCACTTTCAGGGGCGGGGGGAATCAGCCCCAGCATTTT	CASSTFRGGGNQPQHF
TRBD2	TRBV25-1	-	17	TRBJ2-1	TGTGCCAGCAGTGAATATGGTAGGGCTAGCGGGAGCAATGAGCAGTTCTTC	CASSEYGRASGSNEQFF
-	TRBV28	few	14	TRBJ1-1	TGTGCCAGCAGCTTAACCTCCGCCGCGGCTGAAGCTTTCTTT	CASSLTSAAAEAFF
-	TRBV6-2/TRBV6-3	few	15	TRBJ2-5	TGTGCCAGCAGAGGACCCCGACAGTTACAAGAGACCCAGTACTTC	CASRGPRQLQETQYF
TRBD1	TRBV28	many	17	TRBJ1-1	TGTGCCAGCAGTTTTATGGGACAGTCTCAAGGGAACACTGAAGCTTTCTTT	CASSFMGQSQGNTEAFF
TRBD1	TRBV20-1	many	12	TRBJ1-5	TGCAGTGCGGGACAGGGTCTTCAGCCCCAGCATTTT	CSAGQGLQPQHF
-	TRBV9	few	15	TRBJ1-1	TGTGCCAGCAGCGTAGAGGGGGGGGCGAACACTGAAGCTTTCTTT	CASSVEGGANTEAFF
TRBD2	TRBV19	-	16	TRBJ2-7	TGTGCCAGTAGTATTCTAGCGGGAGGGCCGTCCTACGAGCAGTACTTC	CASSILAGGPSYEQYF
-	TRBV27	-	15	TRBJ2-1	TGTGCCAGCAGTCTCGCTGGCGGGCCCTACAATGAGCAGTTCTTC	CASSLAGGPYNEQFF
TRBD1	TRBV28	-	15	TRBJ1-2	TGTGCCAGCAGTTTACGGACAGGGGCGATCCGAGGCTACACCTTC	CASSLRTGAIRGYTF
-	TRBV20-1	many	16	TRBJ2-7	TGCAGTGCTAGGTGGGGAGGGGGGAAGTTCCCCTACGAGCAGTACTTC	CSARWGGGKFPYEQYF
-	TRBV14	-	15	TRBJ1-1	TGTGCCAGCAGCCAAGTGAGGGAAGTGCACACTGAAGCTTTCTTT	CASSQVREVHTEAFF
-	TRBV6-1	many	13	TRBJ1-2	TGTGCCAGCAGTCCGGGGGAAAACTATGGCTACACCTTC	CASSPGENYGYTF